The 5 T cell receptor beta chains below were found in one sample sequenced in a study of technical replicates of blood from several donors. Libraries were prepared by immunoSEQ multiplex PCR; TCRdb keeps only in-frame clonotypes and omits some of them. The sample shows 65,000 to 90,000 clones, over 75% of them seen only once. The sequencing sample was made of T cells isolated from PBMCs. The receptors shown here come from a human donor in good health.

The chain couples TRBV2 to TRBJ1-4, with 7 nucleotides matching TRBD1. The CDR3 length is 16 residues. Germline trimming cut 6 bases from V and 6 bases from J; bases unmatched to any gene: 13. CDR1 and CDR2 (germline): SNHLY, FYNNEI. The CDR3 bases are TGTGCCAGCAGGGGGACAGAATTGTTCATTCATGAAAAACTGTTTTTT. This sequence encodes CASRGTELFIHEKLFF.

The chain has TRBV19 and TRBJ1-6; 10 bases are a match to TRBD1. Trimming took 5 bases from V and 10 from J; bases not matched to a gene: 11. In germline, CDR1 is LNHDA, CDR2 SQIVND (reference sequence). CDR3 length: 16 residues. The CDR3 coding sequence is TGTGCCAGTAGTGACAGGGGGCTGGCTCGGGGGTCACCCCTCCACTTT. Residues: CASSDRGLARGSPLHF.

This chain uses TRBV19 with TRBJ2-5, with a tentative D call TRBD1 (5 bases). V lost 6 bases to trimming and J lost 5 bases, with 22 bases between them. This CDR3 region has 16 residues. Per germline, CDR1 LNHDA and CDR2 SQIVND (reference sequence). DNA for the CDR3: TGTGCCAGTAGCGAGAAACAGTACTACTCAGGGGAGACCCAGTACTTC. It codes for CASSEKQYYSGETQYF. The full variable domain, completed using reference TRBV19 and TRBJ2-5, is DGGITQSPKYLFRKEGQNVTLSCEQNLNHDAMYWYRQDPGQGLRLIYYSQIVNDFQKGDIAEGYSVSREKKESFPLTVTSAQKNPTAFYLCASSEKQYYSGETQYFGPGTRLLVL.

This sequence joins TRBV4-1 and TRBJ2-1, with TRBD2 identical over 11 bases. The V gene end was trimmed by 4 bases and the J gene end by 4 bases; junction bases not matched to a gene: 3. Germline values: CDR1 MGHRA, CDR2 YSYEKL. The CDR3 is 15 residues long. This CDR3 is CASSRLAGGYNEQFF. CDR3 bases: TGCGCCAGCAGCCGGCTAGCGGGGGGATACAATGAGCAGTTCTTC.

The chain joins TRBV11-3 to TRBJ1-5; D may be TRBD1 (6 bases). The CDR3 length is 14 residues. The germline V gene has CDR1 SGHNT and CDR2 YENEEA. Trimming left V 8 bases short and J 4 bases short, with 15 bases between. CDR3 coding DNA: TGTGCCAGCGGACCTCAGGGGAATAATCAGCCCCAGCATTTT. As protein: CASGPQGNNQPQHF.